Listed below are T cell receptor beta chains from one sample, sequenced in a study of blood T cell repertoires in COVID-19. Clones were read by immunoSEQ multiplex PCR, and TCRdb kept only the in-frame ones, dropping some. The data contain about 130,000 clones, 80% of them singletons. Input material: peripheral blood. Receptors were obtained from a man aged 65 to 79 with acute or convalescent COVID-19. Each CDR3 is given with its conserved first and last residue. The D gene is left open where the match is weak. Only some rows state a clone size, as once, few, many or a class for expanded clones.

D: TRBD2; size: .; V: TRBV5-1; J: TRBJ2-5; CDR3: CASSLGARDYVETQYF; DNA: TGCGCCAGCAGCTTGGGGGCCAGGGACTATGTGGAGACCCAGTACTTC
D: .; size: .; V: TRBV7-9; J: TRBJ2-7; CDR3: CASSPPGRGDEQYF; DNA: TGTGCCAGCAGCCCCCCGGGCAGGGGCGACGAGCAGTACTTC
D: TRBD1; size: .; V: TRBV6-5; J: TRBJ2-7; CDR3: CASMVWTGYAEQYF; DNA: TGTGCCAGCATGGTTTGGACAGGGTACGCCGAGCAGTACTTC
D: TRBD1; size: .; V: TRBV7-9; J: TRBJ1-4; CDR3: CASQGATNEKLFF; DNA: TGTGCCAGCCAGGGGGCAACTAATGAAAAACTGTTTTTT
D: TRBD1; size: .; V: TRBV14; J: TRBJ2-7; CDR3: CASSQGGTGATYEQYF; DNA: TGTGCCAGCAGCCAGGGTGGGACAGGGGCAACCTACGAGCAGTACTTC
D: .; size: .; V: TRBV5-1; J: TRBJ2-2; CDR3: CASSLSYQGGELFF; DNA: TGCGCCAGCAGCTTGTCCTACCAGGGCGGGGAGCTGTTTTTT
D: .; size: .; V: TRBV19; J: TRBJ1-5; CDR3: CASSQRNNQPQHF; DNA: TGTGCCAGTAGTCAGAGGAACAATCAGCCCCAGCATTTT
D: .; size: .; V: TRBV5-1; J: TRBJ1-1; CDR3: CASSLPSGLNTEAFF; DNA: TGCGCCAGCAGCTTGCCGTCAGGGTTGAACACTGAAGCTTTCTTT
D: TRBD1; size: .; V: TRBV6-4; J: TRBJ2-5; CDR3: CASSGSTGGEETQYF; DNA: TGTGCCAGCAGTGGGTCAACAGGGGGAGAAGAGACCCAGTACTTC
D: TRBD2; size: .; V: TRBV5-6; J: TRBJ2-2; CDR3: CASSLPGGSGELFF; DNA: TGTGCCAGCAGCCTACCCGGGGGGTCCGGGGAGCTGTTTTTT
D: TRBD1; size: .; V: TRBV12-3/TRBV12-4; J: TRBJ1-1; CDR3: CASSRTGVTEAFF; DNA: TGTGCCAGCAGTCGAACAGGGGTAACTGAAGCTTTCTTT
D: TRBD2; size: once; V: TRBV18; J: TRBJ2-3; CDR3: CASSPPRLAGTDTQYF; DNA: TGTGCCAGCTCACCACCGAGACTAGCGGGCACAGATACGCAGTATTTT
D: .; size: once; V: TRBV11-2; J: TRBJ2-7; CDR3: CASSLSQAYEQYF; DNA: TGTGCCAGCAGCTTAAGTCAGGCCTACGAGCAGTACTTC
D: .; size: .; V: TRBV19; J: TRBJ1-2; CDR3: CASSAPGRPYGYTF; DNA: TGTGCCAGTAGTGCCCCAGGGAGGCCGTATGGCTACACCTTC
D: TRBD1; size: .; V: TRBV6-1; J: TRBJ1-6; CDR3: CASSELWDRGPPLHF; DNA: TGTGCCAGCAGTGAATTATGGGACAGGGGTCCACCCCTCCACTTT
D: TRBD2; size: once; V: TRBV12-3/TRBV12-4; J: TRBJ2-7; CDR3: CASSLRRGGEQYF; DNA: TGTGCCAGCAGTTTGCGGCGGGGGGGCGAGCAGTACTTC